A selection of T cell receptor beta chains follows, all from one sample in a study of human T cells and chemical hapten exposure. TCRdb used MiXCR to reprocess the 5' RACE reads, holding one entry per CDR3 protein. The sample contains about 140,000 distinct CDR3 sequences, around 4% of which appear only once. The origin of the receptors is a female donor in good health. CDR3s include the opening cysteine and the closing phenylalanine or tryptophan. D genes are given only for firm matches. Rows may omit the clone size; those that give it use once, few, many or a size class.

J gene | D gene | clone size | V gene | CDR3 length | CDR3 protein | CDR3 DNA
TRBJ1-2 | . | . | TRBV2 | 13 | CASSDDSPYGYTF | TGTGCCAGCAGTGACGACAGTCCGTATGGCTACACCTTC
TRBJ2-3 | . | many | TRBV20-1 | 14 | CSASGRSGADTQYF | TGCAGTGCTTCTGGACGGAGCGGCGCAGATACGCAGTATTTT
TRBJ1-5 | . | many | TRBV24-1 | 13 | CAALPLVNQPQHF | TGTGCCGCCCTGCCATTAGTCAATCAGCCCCAGCATTTT
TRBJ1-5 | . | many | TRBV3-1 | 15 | CASSQYGGGNQPQHF | TGTGCCAGCAGCCAGTATGGGGGGGGCAATCAGCCCCAGCATTTT
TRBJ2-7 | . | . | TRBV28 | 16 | CASSSGVTQTSYEQYF | TGTGCCAGCAGTTCCGGGGTCACCCAGACCTCGTACGAGCAGTACTTC
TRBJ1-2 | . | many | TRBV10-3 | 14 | CAISSSGYSYGYTF | TGTGCCATCAGTTCCTCGGGGTACTCCTATGGCTACACCTTC
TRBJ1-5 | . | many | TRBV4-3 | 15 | CASSQDLGGDQPQHF | TGCGCCAGCAGCCAAGATTTGGGGGGGGATCAGCCCCAGCATTTT
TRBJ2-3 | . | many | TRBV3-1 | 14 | CASSQRGDTDTQYF | TGTGCCAGCAGCCAACGAGGGGACACAGATACGCAGTATTTT
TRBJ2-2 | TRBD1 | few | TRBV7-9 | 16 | CASSSSGTENTGELFF | TGTGCCAGCAGCTCCTCCGGGACAGAAAACACCGGGGAGCTGTTTTTT
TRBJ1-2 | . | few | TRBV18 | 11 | CASSWGNGYTF | TGTGCCAGCTCATGGGGAAATGGCTACACCTTC
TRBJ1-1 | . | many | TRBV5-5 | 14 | CASSSDRQRAEAFF | TGTGCCAGCAGCTCTGACAGACAGCGGGCTGAAGCTTTCTTT
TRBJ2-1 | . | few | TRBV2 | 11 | CASRIYNEQFF | TGTGCCAGCCGGATCTACAATGAGCAGTTCTTC
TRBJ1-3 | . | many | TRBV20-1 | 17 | CSARREGFLFSGNTIYF | TGCAGTGCTAGAAGGGAGGGATTCCTATTCTCTGGAAACACCATATATTTT
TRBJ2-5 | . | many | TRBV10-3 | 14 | CAISESTREETQYF | TGTGCCATCAGTGAGTCGACTAGAGAAGAGACCCAGTACTTC
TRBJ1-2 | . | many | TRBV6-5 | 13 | CASRVTDNYGYTF | TGTGCCAGCCGGGTAACAGATAACTATGGCTACACCTTC
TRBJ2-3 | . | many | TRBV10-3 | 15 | CAISEVAASTDTQYF | TGTGCCATCAGTGAGGTAGCGGCTAGCACAGATACGCAGTATTTT
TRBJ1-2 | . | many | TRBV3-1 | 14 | CASSRSGFYYGYTF | TGTGCCAGCAGCCGTTCAGGGTTCTACTATGGCTACACCTTC
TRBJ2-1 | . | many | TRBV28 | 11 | CASSLRYEQFF | TGTGCCAGCAGTTTACGTTATGAGCAGTTCTTC
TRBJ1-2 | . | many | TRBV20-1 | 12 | CSASAVDYGYTF | TGCAGTGCTAGTGCGGTTGACTATGGCTACACCTTC
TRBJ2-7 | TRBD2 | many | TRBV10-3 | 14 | CAIRPGLAGYEQYF | TGTGCCATCAGACCGGGACTAGCGGGTTACGAGCAGTACTTC
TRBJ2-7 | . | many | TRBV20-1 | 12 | CSASPRVYEQYF | TGCAGTGCTAGTCCCAGGGTCTACGAGCAGTACTTC